These 10 T cell receptor beta chains were all obtained from the same sample, sequenced in a study of OX40 agonist ivuxolimab in advanced cancers. The method was immunoSEQ multiplex PCR; TCRdb's version includes in-frame clones alone and lacks a portion of them. The repertoire consists of approximately 70,000 clones, with more than 80% occurring once and the leading ten covering roughly 8.6%. The source was CD4+ or CD8+ T cells sorted from blood, collected in a trial of the OX40 agonist ivuxolimab. All receptors come from an adult with an advanced solid tumor such as melanoma, head and neck, liver or kidney cancer.

This chain links TRBV5-1 with TRBJ2-7, with TRBD2 as a possible D gene (6 bases). This CDR3 contains 15 residues. The germline gives CDR1 SGHRS, CDR2 YFSETQ. Trimming removed 3 bases from V and 3 bases from J, with 16 bases in between. CDR3 amino acids: CASSWGVGRFYEQYF. The CDR3 coding sequence is TGCGCCAGCAGCTGGGGGGTTGGCCGATTCTACGAGCAGTACTTC.

The chain links TRBV7-8 to TRBJ2-3; D remains ambiguous. The CDR3 length is 12 residues. V was cut by 7 bases and J by 5 bases, with 10 bases left in between. Germline V gene data show CDR1 as SGHVS and CDR2 as FQNEAQ. Written as DNA, the CDR3 is TGTGCCAGCACCCCTGACCAAGATACGCAGTATTTT. The encoded protein is CASTPDQDTQYF.

V and J are TRBV9 and TRBJ1-1; D is undetermined. The CDR3 runs 14 residues. Trimming shortened V by 0 bases and J by 1 base, and 7 bases separated the two germline ends. Per germline, CDR1 SGDLS and CDR2 YYNGEE. In DNA form, the CDR3 reads TGTGCCAGCAGCGTAGCTTCAGCGAACACTGAAGCTTTCTTT. Translation: CASSVASANTEAFF.

This sequence joins TRBV6-6 and TRBJ2-5; perhaps TRBD1 as D (6 bases). V gave up 6 bases and J gave up 2 bases, with 10 bases separating them. The CDR3 length is 13 residues. Germline CDR1 reads MNHNY; CDR2 reads SVGAGI (reference sequence). The CDR3 reads CASRFTGQETQYF. DNA of the CDR3: TGTGCCAGCAGGTTTACAGGGCAAGAGACCCAGTACTTC.

The V and J genes are TRBV5-5 and TRBJ2-3; weak D call: TRBD2 (5 bases). V shed 4 bases and J shed 2 bases, with 14 bases lying between them. The CDR3 contains 15 residues. The V gene's germline CDR1 is SGHKS and CDR2 YYEKEE (reference sequence). CDR3 protein: CASSPTPGFTDTQYF. As DNA, the CDR3 is TGTGCCAGCAGCCCTACACCGGGGTTCACAGATACGCAGTATTTT.

The chain has TRBV4-2 and TRBJ2-5, with 10 bases aligning to TRBD1. CDR1 is LGHNA and CDR2 is YNFKEQ in the germline V gene. V was pared by 4 bases and J by 2 bases, with 10 bases of the junction left unmatched. This CDR3 comprises 17 residues. CDR3 region: CASSLGRTGGLQETQYF. The CDR3 DNA is TGTGCCAGCAGCCTCGGAAGGACAGGGGGACTTCAAGAGACCCAGTACTTC.

The J gene is TRBJ2-7, the V gene TRBV5-4, with TRBD2 as a possible D gene (7 bases). Germline V gene sequence: CDR1 SGHNT, CDR2 YYREEE (reference sequence). The V and J ends lost 3 bases and 5 bases respectively, with 21 bases between them. CDR3 size: 16 residues. CDR3 DNA sequence: TGTGCCAGCAGCTCCCAATCTTCAGGGGAGGGTAACGAGCAGTACTTC. Residues: CASSSQSSGEGNEQYF. Full variable domain (outside the CDR3, taken from reference TRBV5-4 and TRBJ2-7): ETGVTQSPTHLIKTRGQQVTLRCSSQSGHNTVSWYQQALGQGPQFIFQYYREEENGRGNFPPRFSGLQFPNYSSELNVNALELDDSALYLCASSSQSSGEGNEQYFGPGTRLTVT.

V and J are TRBV7-3 and TRBJ2-7; D is possibly TRBD1 (5 bases). This CDR3 is built from 15 residues. Trimming cost V 3 bases and J 5 bases, with 17 bases left between them. Germline V gene sequence: CDR1 SGHTA, CDR2 FQGTGA. This chain's CDR3 is CASSFTLDISHEQYF. Written as DNA, the CDR3 is TGTGCCAGCAGCTTCACTTTGGACATTTCCCACGAGCAGTACTTC.

J is TRBJ1-6 and V is TRBV5-4, with a possible D match to TRBD1 (6 bases). The CDR3 is 14 residues long. V lost 0 bases and J lost 8, with 9 bases in between. The germline V gene has CDR1 SGHNT and CDR2 YYREEE (reference sequence). The CDR3 is CASSLEGVDSPLHF. The CDR3 DNA reads TGTGCCAGCAGCTTGGAGGGGGTTGATTCACCCCTCCACTTT.

The V call is TRBV7-2, the J call TRBJ1-5; D is unresolved. Germline CDR1 and CDR2: SGHTA and FQGNSA. The CDR3 consists of 15 residues. The germline V and J ends were trimmed by 4 bases and 2 bases, with 12 bases remaining between them. The CDR3 DNA is TGTGCCAGCAGCTCCGAAGGCGTGGGCAATCAGCCCCAGCATTTT. Its protein product is CASSSEGVGNQPQHF.